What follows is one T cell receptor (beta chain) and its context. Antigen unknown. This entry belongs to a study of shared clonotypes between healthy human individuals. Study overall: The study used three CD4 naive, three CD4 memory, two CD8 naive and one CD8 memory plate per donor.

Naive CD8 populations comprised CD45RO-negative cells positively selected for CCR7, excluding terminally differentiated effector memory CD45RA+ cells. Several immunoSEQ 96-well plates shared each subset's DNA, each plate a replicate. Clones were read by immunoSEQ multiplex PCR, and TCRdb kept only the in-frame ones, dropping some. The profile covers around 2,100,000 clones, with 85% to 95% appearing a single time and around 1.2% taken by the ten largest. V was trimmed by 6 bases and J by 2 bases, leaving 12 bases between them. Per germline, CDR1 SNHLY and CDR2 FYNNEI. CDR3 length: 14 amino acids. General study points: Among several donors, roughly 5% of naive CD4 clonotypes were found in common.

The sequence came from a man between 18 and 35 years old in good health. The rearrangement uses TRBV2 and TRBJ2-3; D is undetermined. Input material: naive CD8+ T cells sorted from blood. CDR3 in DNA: TGTGCCAGCAGCGGCACCACGGCCACAGATACGCAGTATTTT. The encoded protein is CASSGTTATDTQYF.